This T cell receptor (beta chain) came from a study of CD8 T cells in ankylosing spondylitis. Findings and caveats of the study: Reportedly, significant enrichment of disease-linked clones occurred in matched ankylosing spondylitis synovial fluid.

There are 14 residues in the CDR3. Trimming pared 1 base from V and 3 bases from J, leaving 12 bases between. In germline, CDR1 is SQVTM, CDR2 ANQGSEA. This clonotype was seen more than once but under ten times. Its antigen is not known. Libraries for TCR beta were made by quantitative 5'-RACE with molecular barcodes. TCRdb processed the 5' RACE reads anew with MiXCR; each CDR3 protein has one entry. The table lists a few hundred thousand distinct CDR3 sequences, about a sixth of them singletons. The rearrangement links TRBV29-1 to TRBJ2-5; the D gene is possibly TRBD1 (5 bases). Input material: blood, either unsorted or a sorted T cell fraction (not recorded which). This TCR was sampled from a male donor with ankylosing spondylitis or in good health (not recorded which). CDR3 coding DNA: TGCAGCGTTGAAGCCGGCGGCAGGGAAGAGACCCAGTACTTC. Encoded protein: CSVEAGGREETQYF.